The subject of this entry is one T cell receptor (beta chain). What it binds is not known. CDR3 size: 14 residues. V shed 7 bases and J 2 bases; nucleotides not matched to a gene: 2. Germline values: CDR1 GTSNPN, CDR2 SVGIG (reference sequence). TCRdb reprocessed the 5' RACE reads via MiXCR and lists one record per CDR3 protein. The sample shows 420,000 or so distinct CDR3 sequences, about 18% of them seen only once. The sample is drawn from a study of identical twins. General observations from the study: Cross-sectional statistics, not tracking of the same donors, supported the conclusions. While abundant cord blood beta clonotypes carried fewer insertions, memory repertoires showed no such pattern.

In every case, the donor was a healthy Caucasian. The chain has TRBV30 and TRBJ2-1, with 13 bases fitting TRBD2. The receptor was isolated from a man aged 50 to 60 in good health. Sequencing was done on a sample of naive T cells sorted from blood. CDR3 nucleotide sequence: TGTGCCTCCACTAGCGGGGGGGCCTACAATGAGCAGTTCTTC. Translation gives CASTSGGAYNEQFF.